This T cell receptor (beta chain) was found in a study of blood T cell repertoires in COVID-19. Using immunoSEQ multiplex PCR, the repertoire was profiled, and TCRdb retains in-frame clones only, with some absent. The sample includes roughly 180,000 clones, approximately 80% seen only once; the top ten take approximately 12%. Germline assignment: CDR1 LGHDT and CDR2 YNNKEL (reference sequence). CDR3 length: 15 residues. After removal of 2 bases from V and 2 bases from J, the junction contained 5 bases not matched to a gene. This TCR was sampled from a woman aged 60 to 75 who had recovered from COVID-19. The chain has TRBV3-1 (or the pseudogene TRBV3-2) and TRBJ1-1; 7 bases are a match to TRBD1. The sample was PBMCs or T cells enriched from blood (not recorded which). CDR3 in DNA: TGTGCCAGCAGCCAACCTGACAGGGCAAACACTGAAGCTTTCTTT. This translates into CASSQPDRANTEAFF.